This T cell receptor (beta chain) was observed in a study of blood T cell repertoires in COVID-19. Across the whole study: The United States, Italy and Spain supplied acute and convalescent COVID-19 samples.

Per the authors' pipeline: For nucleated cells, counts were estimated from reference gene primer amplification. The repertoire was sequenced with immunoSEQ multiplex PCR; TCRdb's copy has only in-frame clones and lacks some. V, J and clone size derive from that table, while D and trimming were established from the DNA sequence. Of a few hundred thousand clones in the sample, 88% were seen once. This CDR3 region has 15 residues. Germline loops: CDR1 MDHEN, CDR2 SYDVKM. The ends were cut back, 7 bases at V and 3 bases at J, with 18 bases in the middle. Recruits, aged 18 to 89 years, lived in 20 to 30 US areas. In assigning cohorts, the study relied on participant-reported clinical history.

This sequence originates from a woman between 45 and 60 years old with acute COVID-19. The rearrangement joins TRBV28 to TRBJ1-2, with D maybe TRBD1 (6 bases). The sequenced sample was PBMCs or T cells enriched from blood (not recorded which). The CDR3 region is CASTFRGSDHYGYTF. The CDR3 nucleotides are TGTGCCAGCACCTTCAGGGGCTCCGATCACTATGGCTACACCTTC.